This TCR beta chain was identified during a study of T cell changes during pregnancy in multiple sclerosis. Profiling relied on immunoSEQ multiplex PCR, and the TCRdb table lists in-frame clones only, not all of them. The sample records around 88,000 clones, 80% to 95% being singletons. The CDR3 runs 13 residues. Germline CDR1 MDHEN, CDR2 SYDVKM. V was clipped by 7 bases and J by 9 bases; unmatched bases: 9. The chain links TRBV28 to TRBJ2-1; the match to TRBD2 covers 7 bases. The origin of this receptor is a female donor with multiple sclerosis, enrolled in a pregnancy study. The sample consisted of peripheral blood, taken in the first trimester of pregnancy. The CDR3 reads CASIGGRASEQFF. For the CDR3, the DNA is TGTGCCAGCATCGGTGGGAGGGCCTCTGAGCAGTTCTTC.